This T cell receptor beta chain was documented in a study of blood T cell repertoires in COVID-19. Across the whole study: Nucleic acid was either cDNA or gDNA, and it came from T cells, B-cell-depleted T cells, or PBMCs.

The method was immunoSEQ multiplex PCR; TCRdb's version includes in-frame clones alone and lacks a portion of them. Altogether some 200,000 clones are present, approximately 78% being singletons, with the ten largest covering around a tenth. CDR3 length: 14 amino acids. From germline, CDR1 is LGHDT and CDR2 YNNKEL (reference sequence). With 5 bases removed from V and 7 bases from J, the gap between germline ends came to 15 bases. Sample: PBMCs or T cells enriched from blood (not recorded which). The TCR was taken from a man aged 35 to 55 who had recovered from COVID-19. The genes are TRBV3-1 (or the pseudogene TRBV3-2) and TRBJ2-1; D gene ambiguous. CDR3 residues: CASSTGGSSNEQFF. As DNA, the CDR3 is TGTGCCAGCAGCACCGGTGGTAGCTCGAATGAGCAGTTCTTC.